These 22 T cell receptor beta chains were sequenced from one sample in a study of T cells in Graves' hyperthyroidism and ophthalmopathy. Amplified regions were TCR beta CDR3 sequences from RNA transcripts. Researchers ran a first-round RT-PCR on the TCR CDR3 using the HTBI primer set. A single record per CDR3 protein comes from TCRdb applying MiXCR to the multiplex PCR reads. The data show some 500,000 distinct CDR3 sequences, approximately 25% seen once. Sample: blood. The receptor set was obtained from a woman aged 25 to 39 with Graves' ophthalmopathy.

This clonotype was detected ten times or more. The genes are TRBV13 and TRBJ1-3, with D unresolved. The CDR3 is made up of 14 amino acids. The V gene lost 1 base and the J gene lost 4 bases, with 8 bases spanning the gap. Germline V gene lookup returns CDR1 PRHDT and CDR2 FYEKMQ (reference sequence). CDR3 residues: CASSLERQGNTIYF. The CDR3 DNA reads TGTGCCAGCAGCTTAGAGAGGCAGGGAAACACCATATATTTT.

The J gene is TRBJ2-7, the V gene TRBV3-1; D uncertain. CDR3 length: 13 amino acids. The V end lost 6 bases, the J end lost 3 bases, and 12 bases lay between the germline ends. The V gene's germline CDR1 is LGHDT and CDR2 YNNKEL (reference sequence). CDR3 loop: CASSPNGNYEQYF. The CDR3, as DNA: TGTGCCAGCAGTCCAAATGGGAACTACGAGCAGTACTTC.

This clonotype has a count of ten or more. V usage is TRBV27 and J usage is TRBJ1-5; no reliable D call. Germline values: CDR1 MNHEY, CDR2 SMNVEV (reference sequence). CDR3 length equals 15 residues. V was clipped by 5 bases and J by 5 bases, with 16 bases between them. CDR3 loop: CASSPTSRGYQPQHF. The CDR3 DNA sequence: TGTGCCAGCAGTCCTACCAGTCGAGGGTATCAGCCCCAGCATTTT.

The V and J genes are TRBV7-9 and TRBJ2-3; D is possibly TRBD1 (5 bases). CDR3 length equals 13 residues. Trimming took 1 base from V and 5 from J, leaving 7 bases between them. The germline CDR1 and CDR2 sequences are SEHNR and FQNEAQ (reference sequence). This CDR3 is CASSLEGQDTQYF. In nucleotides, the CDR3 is TGTGCCAGCAGCTTAGAGGGGCAAGATACGCAGTATTTT.

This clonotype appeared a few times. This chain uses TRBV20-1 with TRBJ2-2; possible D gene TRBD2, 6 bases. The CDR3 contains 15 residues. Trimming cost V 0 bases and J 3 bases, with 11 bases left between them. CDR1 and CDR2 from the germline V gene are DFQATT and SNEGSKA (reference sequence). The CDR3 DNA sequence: TGCAGTGCTAGAGATCTGGGACTCGACACCGGGGAGCTGTTTTTT. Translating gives CSARDLGLDTGELFF.

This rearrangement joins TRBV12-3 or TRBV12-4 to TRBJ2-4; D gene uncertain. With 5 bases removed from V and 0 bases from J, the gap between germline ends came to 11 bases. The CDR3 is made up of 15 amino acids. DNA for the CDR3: TGTGCCAGCAGTCACCTATCCTTAGCCAAAAACATTCAGTACTTC. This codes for CASSHLSLAKNIQYF.

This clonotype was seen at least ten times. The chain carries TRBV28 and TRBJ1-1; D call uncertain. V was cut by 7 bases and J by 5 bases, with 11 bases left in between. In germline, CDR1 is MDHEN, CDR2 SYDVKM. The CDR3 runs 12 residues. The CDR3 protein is CASNTRGTEAFF. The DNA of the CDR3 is TGTGCCAGCAACACCCGTGGTACTGAAGCTTTCTTT.

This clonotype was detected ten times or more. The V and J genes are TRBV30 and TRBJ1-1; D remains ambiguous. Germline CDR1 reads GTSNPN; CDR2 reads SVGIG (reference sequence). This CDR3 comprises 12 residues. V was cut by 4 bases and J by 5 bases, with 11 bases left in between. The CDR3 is CAWTLFRTEAFF. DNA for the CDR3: TGTGCCTGGACCCTCTTCCGGACTGAAGCTTTCTTT.

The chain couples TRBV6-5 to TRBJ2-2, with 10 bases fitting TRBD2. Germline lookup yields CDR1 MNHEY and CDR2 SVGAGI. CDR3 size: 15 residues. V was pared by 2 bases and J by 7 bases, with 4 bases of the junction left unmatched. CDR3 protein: CASSYSGGARGELFF. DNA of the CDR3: TGTGCCAGCAGTTACAGCGGGGGGGCGCGCGGGGAGCTGTTTTTT.

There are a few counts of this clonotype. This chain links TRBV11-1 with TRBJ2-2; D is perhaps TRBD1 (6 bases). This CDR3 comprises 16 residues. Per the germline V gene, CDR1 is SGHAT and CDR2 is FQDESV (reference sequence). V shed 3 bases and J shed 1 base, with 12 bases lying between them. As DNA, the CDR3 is TGTGCCAGCAGCTTTAGCTTGGGACAGAACACCGGGGAGCTGTTTTTT. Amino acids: CASSFSLGQNTGELFF.

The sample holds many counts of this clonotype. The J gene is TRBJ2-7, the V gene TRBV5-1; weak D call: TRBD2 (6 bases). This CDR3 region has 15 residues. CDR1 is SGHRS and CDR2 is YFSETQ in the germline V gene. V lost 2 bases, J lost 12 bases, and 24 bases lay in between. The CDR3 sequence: CASSLTWDLPRGWYF. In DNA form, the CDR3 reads TGCGCCAGCAGCTTAACCTGGGACTTACCCCGCGGGTGGTACTTC. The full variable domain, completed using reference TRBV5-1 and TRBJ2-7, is KAGVTQTPRYLIKTRGQQVTLSCSPISGHRSVSWYQQTPGQGLQFLFEYFSETQRNKGNFPGRFSGRQFSNSRSEMNVSTLELGDSALYLCASSLTWDLPRGWYFGPGTRLTVT.

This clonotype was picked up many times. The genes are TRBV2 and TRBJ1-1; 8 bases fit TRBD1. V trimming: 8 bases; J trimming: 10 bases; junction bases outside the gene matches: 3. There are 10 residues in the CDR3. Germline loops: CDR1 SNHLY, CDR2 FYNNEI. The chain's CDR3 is CASRTGLAFF. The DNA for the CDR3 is TGTGCCAGCCGGACAGGGCTAGCTTTCTTT.

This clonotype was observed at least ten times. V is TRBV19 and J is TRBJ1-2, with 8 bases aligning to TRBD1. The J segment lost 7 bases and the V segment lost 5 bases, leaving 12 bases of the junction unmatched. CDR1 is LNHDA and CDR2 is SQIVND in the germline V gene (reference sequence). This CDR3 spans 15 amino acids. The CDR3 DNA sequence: TGTGCCAGTAGTTCCATGACAGGGGAGGTTGTTGGCTACACCTTC. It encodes CASSSMTGEVVGYTF.

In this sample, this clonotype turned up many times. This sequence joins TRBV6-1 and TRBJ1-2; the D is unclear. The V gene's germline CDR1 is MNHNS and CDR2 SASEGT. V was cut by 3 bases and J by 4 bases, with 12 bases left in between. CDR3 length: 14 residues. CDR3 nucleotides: TGTGCCAGCAGTGACGACCCCGGTATCTATGGCTACACCTTC. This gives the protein CASSDDPGIYGYTF.

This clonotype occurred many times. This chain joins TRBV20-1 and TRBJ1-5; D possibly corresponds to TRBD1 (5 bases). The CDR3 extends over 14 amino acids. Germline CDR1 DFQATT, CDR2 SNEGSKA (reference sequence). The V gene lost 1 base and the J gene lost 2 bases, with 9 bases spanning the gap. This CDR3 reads CSARGGGGNQPQHF. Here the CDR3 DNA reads TGCAGTGCTAGAGGGGGGGGGGGCAATCAGCCCCAGCATTTT.

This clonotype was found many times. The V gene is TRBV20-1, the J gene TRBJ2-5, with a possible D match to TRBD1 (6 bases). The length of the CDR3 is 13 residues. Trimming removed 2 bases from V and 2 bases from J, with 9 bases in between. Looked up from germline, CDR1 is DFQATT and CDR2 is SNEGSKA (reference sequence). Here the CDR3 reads CSARLGGQETQYF. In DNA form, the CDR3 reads TGCAGTGCTAGACTAGGGGGACAAGAGACCCAGTACTTC.

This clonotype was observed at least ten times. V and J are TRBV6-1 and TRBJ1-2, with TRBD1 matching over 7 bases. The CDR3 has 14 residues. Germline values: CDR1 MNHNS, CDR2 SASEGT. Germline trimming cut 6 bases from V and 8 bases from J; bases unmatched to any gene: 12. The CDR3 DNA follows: TGTGCCAGCAGCGATTACAGGGGAGAGGGCGGCTACACCTTC. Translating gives CASSDYRGEGGYTF.

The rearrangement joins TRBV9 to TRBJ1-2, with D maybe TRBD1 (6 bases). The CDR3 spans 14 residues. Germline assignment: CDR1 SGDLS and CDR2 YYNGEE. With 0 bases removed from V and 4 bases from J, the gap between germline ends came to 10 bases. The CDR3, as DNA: TGTGCCAGCAGCGTAGCTCGGGGGGCCTATGGCTACACCTTC. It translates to CASSVARGAYGYTF.

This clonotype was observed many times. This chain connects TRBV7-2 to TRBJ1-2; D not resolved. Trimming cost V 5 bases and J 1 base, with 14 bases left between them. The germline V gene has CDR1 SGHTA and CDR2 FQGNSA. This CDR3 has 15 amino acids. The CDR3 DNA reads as TGTGCCAGCAGCCTCCCGTGGGCGGTTAACTATGGCTACACCTTC. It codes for CASSLPWAVNYGYTF.

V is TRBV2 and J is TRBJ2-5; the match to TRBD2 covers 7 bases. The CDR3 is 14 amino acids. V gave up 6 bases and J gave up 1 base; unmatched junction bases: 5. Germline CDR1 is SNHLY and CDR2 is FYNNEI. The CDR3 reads CASRGPSGQETQYF. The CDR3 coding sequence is TGTGCCAGCAGGGGTCCTAGCGGCCAAGAGACCCAGTACTTC.

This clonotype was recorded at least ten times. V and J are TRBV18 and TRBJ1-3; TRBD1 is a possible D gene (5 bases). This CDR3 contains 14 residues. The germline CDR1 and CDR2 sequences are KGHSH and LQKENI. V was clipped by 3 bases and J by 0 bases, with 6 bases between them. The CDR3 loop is CASSPDSSGNTIYF. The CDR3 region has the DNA TGTGCCAGCTCACCCGACAGCTCTGGAAACACCATATATTTT.

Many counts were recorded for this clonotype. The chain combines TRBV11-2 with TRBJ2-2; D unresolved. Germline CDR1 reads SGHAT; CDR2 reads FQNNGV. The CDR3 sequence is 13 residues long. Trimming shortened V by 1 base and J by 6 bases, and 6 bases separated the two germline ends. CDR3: CASSLGWSGELFF. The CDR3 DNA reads TGTGCCAGCAGCTTAGGATGGTCCGGGGAGCTGTTTTTT.